These 14 T cell receptor beta chains originate from one sample sequenced in a study of technical replicates of blood from a handful of donors. Produced via immunoSEQ multiplex PCR; TCRdb's table is partial and in-frame only. The data contain some 94,000 clones, about 95% of them singletons. Sequenced material: T cells isolated from PBMCs. These receptors were obtained from a human donor in good health.

This chain uses TRBV9 with TRBJ2-7; D not certain. The CDR3 is made up of 11 amino acids. Trimming left V 4 bases short and J 6 bases short, with 8 bases between. Germline loops: CDR1 SGDLS, CDR2 YYNGEE. CDR3 nucleotide sequence: TGTGCCAGCAGCCCCCCGGGCGAGCAGTACTTC. Translation: CASSPPGEQYF.

V and J are TRBV9 and TRBJ1-3, with a possible D match to TRBD1 (5 bases). Trimming stripped 0 bases from V and 0 bases from J, with 7 bases between. Germline-derived CDR1 and CDR2 are SGDLS and YYNGEE. The CDR3 extends over 15 amino acids. The chain's CDR3 is CASSVDRGSGNTIYF. In nucleotides, the CDR3 is TGTGCCAGCAGCGTAGATAGGGGCTCTGGAAACACCATATATTTT.

The chain joins TRBV25-1 to TRBJ2-6; 8 nucleotides agree with TRBD1. The CDR3 loop spans 18 amino acids. Germline V gene data show CDR1 as MGHDK and CDR2 as SYGVNS. The V gene end was trimmed by 0 bases and the J gene end by 2 bases; junction bases not matched to a gene: 6. The CDR3 DNA reads TGTGCCAGCAGTGAATACTCGACAGGGGAGGCTGGGGCCAACGTCCTGACTTTC. Protein: CASSEYSTGEAGANVLTF.

A word on this clone: Within the sample, other DNA sequences also encode this same CDR3. The chain uses TRBV7-2 and TRBJ2-5; 12 nucleotides agree with TRBD2. Germline V gene lookup returns CDR1 SGHTA and CDR2 FQGNSA. The J segment lost 2 bases and the V segment lost 5 bases, leaving 3 bases of the junction unmatched. The CDR3 runs to 15 residues. CDR3 nucleotide sequence: TGTGCCAGCAGCCTTGGACTAGCGGGGCAAGAGACCCAGTACTTC. This translates into CASSLGLAGQETQYF.

The chain has TRBV7-3 and TRBJ1-1, with a tentative D call TRBD1 (5 bases). CDR1 SGHTA and CDR2 FQGTGA come from the germline V gene. This CDR3 contains 14 residues. Trimming took off 6 bases at V and 1 base at J, with 12 bases between the two ends. The CDR3 spells CASSLGTTNTEAFF. The CDR3 region has the DNA TGTGCCAGCAGTTTAGGGACTACGAACACTGAAGCTTTCTTT.

The chain combines TRBV30 with TRBJ1-3; D is perhaps TRBD1 (5 bases). Germline CDR1 and CDR2: GTSNPN and SVGIG (reference sequence). Trimming shortened V by 2 bases and J by 1 base, and 21 bases separated the two germline ends. This CDR3 spans 18 amino acids. Here the CDR3 DNA reads TGTGCCTGGAGTAATACAGGTTTTGACTTCCAATCTGGAAACACCATATATTTT. It translates to CAWSNTGFDFQSGNTIYF.

V gene TRBV5-1 combines with J gene TRBJ1-6; 7 bases are shared with TRBD1. Germline trimming cut 3 bases from V and 7 bases from J; bases unmatched to any gene: 7. Germline lookup yields CDR1 SGHRS and CDR2 YFSETQ. CDR3 length equals 15 residues. This CDR3 is CASSSEAQGNSPLHF. As DNA, the CDR3 is TGCGCCAGCAGCTCTGAGGCACAGGGGAATTCACCCCTCCACTTT.

The genes are TRBV7-2 and TRBJ2-3, with D tentatively TRBD2 (6 bases). The CDR3 runs 14 residues. Germline V gives CDR1 SGHTA, CDR2 FQGNSA. Trimming left V 5 bases short and J 2 bases short, with 11 bases between. The CDR3 DNA is TGTGCCAGCAGCCCTCTAGCGAACACAGATACGCAGTATTTT. Its protein product is CASSPLANTDTQYF.

The J gene is TRBJ2-1, the V gene TRBV14, with D possibly being TRBD1 (6 bases). CDR3 length: 14 amino acids. Germline V gives CDR1 SGHDN, CDR2 FVKESK. Trimming took 5 bases from V and 8 from J, leaving 16 bases between them. CDR3 sequence (DNA): TGTGCCAGCAGCGGGACATCCGCCCTGTATGAGCAGTTCTTC. Translating it yields CASSGTSALYEQFF.

J is TRBJ2-1 and V is TRBV7-3; 7 bases are a match to TRBD2. The CDR3 consists of 15 residues. Trimming at V came to 2 bases and at J to 10 bases, leaving 11 bases not matched to a gene. Germline V gene lookup returns CDR1 SGHTA and CDR2 FQGTGA. The CDR3 loop reads CASSLLVSGAGEQFF. DNA of the CDR3: TGTGCCAGCAGCTTACTGGTGAGCGGAGCGGGGGAGCAGTTCTTC.

The rearrangement uses TRBV7-3 and TRBJ1-1; the D is unclear. The CDR3 has 14 residues. The V end lost 2 bases, the J end lost 1 base, and 8 bases lay between the germline ends. Germline V lookup: CDR1 SGHTA, CDR2 FQGTGA. In DNA form, the CDR3 reads TGTGCCAGCAGCTTAGTCAGTGGGAACACTGAAGCTTTCTTT. Amino acid sequence: CASSLVSGNTEAFF.

V gene TRBV20-1 combines with J gene TRBJ2-4; D perhaps matches TRBD1 (6 bases). The CDR3 is 9 amino acids. Trimming took 5 bases from V and 13 from J, leaving 9 bases between them. The germline V gene has CDR1 DFQATT and CDR2 SNEGSKA (reference sequence). The CDR3 sequence: CSAGQGQYF. The CDR3 DNA follows: TGCAGTGCTGGCCAGGGGCAGTACTTC.

This sequence joins TRBV6-1 and TRBJ1-5, with D tentatively TRBD1 (6 bases). The CDR3 covers 15 residues. V lost 0 bases and J 4 bases, leaving 10 bases between the germline ends. Germline values: CDR1 MNHNS, CDR2 SASEGT. The chain's CDR3 is CASSEALGQNQPQHF. CDR3 nucleotide sequence: TGTGCCAGCAGTGAAGCCTTAGGACAGAATCAGCCCCAGCATTTT.

This chain uses TRBV2 with TRBJ2-1, with 9 bases lining up with TRBD1. Germline CDR1 is SNHLY and CDR2 is FYNNEI. The J segment lost 2 bases and the V segment lost 5 bases, leaving 4 bases of the junction unmatched. The CDR3 contains 15 residues. This CDR3 is CASSPTGGAYNEQFF. For the CDR3, the DNA is TGTGCCAGCAGTCCTACAGGGGGCGCCTACAATGAGCAGTTCTTC.